The 5 T cell receptor beta chains below all came from one sample that was sequenced in a study of cytomegalovirus exposure and HLA in healthy donors. Researchers ran the PCR with 60 Vbeta and 13 Jbeta primers. Only in-frame clones appear in the TCRdb table, and some are missing; sequencing was by immunoSEQ multiplex PCR. Of approximately 92,000 clones listed, about 70% are singletons. The sample consisted of PBMCs. The receptor source for this set is a man in his sixties in good health and CMV-seronegative.

This chain links TRBV11-2 with TRBJ2-5; D is uncertain. Germline CDR1 reads SGHAT; CDR2 reads FQNNGV. The CDR3 length is 13 residues. The V end was cut by 5 bases, the J end by 5 bases, with 12 bases between. The CDR3 sequence is CASSPPEWETQYF. CDR3 DNA sequence: TGTGCCAGCAGCCCCCCGGAGTGGGAGACCCAGTACTTC.

The sample holds one count of this clone. The V gene is TRBV19, the J gene TRBJ1-1; D is unclear. The length of the CDR3 is 12 residues. V was pared by 0 bases and J by 4 bases, with 3 bases between. CDR1 is LNHDA and CDR2 is SQIVND in the germline V gene (reference sequence). In DNA, the CDR3 is TGTGCCAGTAGTATAGACCGCACTGAAGCTTTCTTT. It encodes CASSIDRTEAFF.

This clone is a singleton in its sample. The J gene is TRBJ2-1, the V gene TRBV19; TRBD1 matches 10 bases. This CDR3 spans 15 amino acids. The ends lost 1 base at V and 8 bases at J; junction bases unmatched: 5. CDR1 is LNHDA, CDR2 SQIVND, per germline (reference sequence). CDR3 protein: CASSIADRGRDEQFF. The CDR3 DNA is TGTGCCAGTAGTATAGCGGACAGGGGGAGGGATGAGCAGTTCTTC.

This clone was seen a few times. V gene TRBV7-9 combines with J gene TRBJ2-3; no definite D call. V lost 5 bases, J lost 0 bases, and 15 bases lay in between. Germline V gene sequence: CDR1 SEHNR, CDR2 FQNEAQ (reference sequence). The CDR3 consists of 16 residues. CDR3: CASSPRGASSTDTQYF. CDR3 DNA sequence: TGTGCCAGCAGCCCTCGTGGAGCATCTAGCACAGATACGCAGTATTTT.

The genes are TRBV4-3 and TRBJ2-5; TRBD2 aligns across 12 bases. Germline V gives CDR1 LGHNA, CDR2 YSLEER. The V gene end was trimmed by 0 bases and the J gene end by 4 bases; junction bases not matched to a gene: 3. This CDR3 comprises 16 residues. CDR3 residues: CASSQELAGGGETQYF. In DNA, the CDR3 is TGCGCCAGCAGCCAAGAACTAGCGGGGGGAGGAGAGACCCAGTACTTC.